The 6 T cell receptor beta chains below were found in one sample sequenced in a study of control samples from healthy donors and cancer patients. The repertoire was sequenced with immunoSEQ multiplex PCR; TCRdb's copy has only in-frame clones and lacks some. The sample lists about 150,000 clones; roughly 93% were seen once. Source material: blood. Receptors originate from a man between 18 and 35 years old in good health.

The chain recombines TRBV30 with TRBJ2-3; D is uncertain. Trimming took 3 bases from V and 6 from J, leaving 13 bases between them. The CDR3 has 13 residues. From germline, CDR1 is GTSNPN and CDR2 SVGIG (reference sequence). The CDR3 sequence: CAWSPLTADTQYF. CDR3 in DNA: TGTGCCTGGAGCCCTCTCACGGCTGATACGCAGTATTTT.

The rearrangement links TRBV4-2 to TRBJ1-6, with TRBD1 as a possible D gene (6 bases). In germline, CDR1 is LGHNA, CDR2 YNFKEQ. V lost 7 bases and J 7 bases, leaving 17 bases between the germline ends. The CDR3 sequence is 15 residues long. CDR3 loop: CASTLNPQGNSPLHF. In nucleotides, the CDR3 is TGTGCCAGCACTTTGAACCCACAGGGAAATTCACCCCTCCACTTT.

The chain recombines TRBV7-9 with TRBJ2-5, with D perhaps TRBD1 (5 bases). This CDR3 has 16 residues. V was shortened by 4 bases and J by 1 base, with 16 bases between the two germline ends. Germline V gene lookup returns CDR1 SEHNR and CDR2 FQNEAQ (reference sequence). CDR3 nucleotides: TGTGCCAGCAGCTCCAACACCGGACACCGCCAAGAGACCCAGTACTTC. This sequence encodes CASSSNTGHRQETQYF.

The chain couples TRBV27 to TRBJ2-1; D may be TRBD2 (6 bases). V was cut by 1 base and J by 7 bases, with 14 bases left in between. Germline V gene sequence: CDR1 MNHEY, CDR2 SMNVEV (reference sequence). The CDR3 sequence is 15 residues long. CDR3 amino acids: CASSLYSGHSNEQFF. The CDR3 nucleotides are TGTGCCAGCAGTTTATATAGCGGTCATTCGAATGAGCAGTTCTTC.

Worth noting for this clone: The same CDR3 is also encoded by other DNA sequences in this sample. The V and J genes are TRBV27 and TRBJ2-7; tentatively, D is TRBD2 (6 bases). Germline assignment: CDR1 MNHEY and CDR2 SMNVEV (reference sequence). Trimming took 5 bases from V and 1 from J, leaving 9 bases between them. The CDR3 contains 13 residues. CDR3 coding DNA: TGTGCCAGCAGTCTTGCGGGATCCTACGAGCAGTACTTC. Translated: CASSLAGSYEQYF.

This clone came up a few times. The chain employs TRBV7-9 and TRBJ1-1; D is unclear. The CDR3 runs 13 residues. Trimming left V 6 bases short and J 1 base short, with 9 bases between. Germline V lookup: CDR1 SEHNR, CDR2 FQNEAQ (reference sequence). In nucleotides, the CDR3 is TGTGCCAGCAGAGCCCCGGGGAACACTGAAGCTTTCTTT. Protein product: CASRAPGNTEAFF.